This T cell receptor (beta chain) was documented in a study of T cells in localized non-small cell lung cancer. Whole-study findings and limits: Higher T cell density in the blood was associated with longer overall survival, whereas higher adjacent-lung clonality associated with shorter survival. The appearance of a median approximately 60 of the top 100 tumor clones was seen in adjacent lung. Only one tumor region was sequenced, so heterogeneity remains possible.

This clone occurred once. The antigen remains undetermined. Sequencing was performed with immunoSEQ multiplex PCR; in TCRdb, only in-frame clones are kept and a portion is missing. This sample has some 31,000 clones, with roughly 75% found just once. Germline values: CDR1 SGHDN, CDR2 FVKESK. This CDR3 region has 14 residues. V was clipped by 4 bases and J by 4 bases, with 13 bases between them. This chain links TRBV14 with TRBJ1-1; D gene ambiguous. The input for sequencing was peripheral blood, taken before any cancer treatment. The receptor was derived from a male donor older than 55 with stage II squamous cell lung carcinoma. The DNA for the CDR3 is TGTGCCAGCAGCCCAGCCTTGGGGTTCACTGAAGCTTTCTTT. Amino acid sequence: CASSPALGFTEAFF.